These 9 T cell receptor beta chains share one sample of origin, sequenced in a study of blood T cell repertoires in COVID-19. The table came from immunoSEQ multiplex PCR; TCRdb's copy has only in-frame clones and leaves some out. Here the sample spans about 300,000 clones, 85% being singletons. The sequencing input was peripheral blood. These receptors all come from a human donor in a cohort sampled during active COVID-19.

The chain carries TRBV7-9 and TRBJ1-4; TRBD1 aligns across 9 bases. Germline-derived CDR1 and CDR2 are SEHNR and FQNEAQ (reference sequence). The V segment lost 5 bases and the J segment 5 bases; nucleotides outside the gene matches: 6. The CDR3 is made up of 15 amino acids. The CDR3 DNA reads TGTGCCAGCAGCACTACGGGACAGGGAAATGAAAAACTGTTTTTT. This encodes CASSTTGQGNEKLFF.

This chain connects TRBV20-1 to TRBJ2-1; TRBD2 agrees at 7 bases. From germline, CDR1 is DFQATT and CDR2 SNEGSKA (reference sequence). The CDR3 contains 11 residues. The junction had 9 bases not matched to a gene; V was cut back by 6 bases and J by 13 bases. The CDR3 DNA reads TGCAGTGCGGGGGGAGGACTAGTTCAGTTCTTC. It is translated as CSAGGGLVQFF.

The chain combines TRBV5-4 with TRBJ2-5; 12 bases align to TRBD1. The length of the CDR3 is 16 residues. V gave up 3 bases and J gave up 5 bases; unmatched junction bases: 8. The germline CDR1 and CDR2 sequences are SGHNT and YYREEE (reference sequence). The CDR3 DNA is TGTGCCAGCAGCTCCGGGGACAGGGGGCGAGTGGAGACCCAGTACTTC. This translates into CASSSGDRGRVETQYF. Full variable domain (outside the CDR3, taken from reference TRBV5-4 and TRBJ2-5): ETGVTQSPTHLIKTRGQQVTLRCSSQSGHNTVSWYQQALGQGPQFIFQYYREEENGRGNFPPRFSGLQFPNYSSELNVNALELDDSALYLCASSSGDRGRVETQYFGPGTRLLVL.

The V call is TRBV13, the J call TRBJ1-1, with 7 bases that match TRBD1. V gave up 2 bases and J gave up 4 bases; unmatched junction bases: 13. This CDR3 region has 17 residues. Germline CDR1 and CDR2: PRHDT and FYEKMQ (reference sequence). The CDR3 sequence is CASSLREGASWFTEAFF. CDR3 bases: TGTGCCAGCAGCTTACGTGAGGGGGCGAGTTGGTTCACTGAAGCTTTCTTT. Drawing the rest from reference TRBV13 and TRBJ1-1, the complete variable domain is AAGVIQSPRHLIKEKRETATLKCYPIPRHDTVYWYQQGPGQDPQFLISFYEKMQSDKGSIPDRFSAQQFSDYHSELNMSSLELGDSALYFCASSLREGASWFTEAFFGQGTRLTVV.

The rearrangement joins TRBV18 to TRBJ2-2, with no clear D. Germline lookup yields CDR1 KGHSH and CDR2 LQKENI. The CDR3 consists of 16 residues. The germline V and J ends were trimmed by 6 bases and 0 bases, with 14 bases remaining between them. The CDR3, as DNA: TGTGCCAGCTCGCCCCTGAATGGCCCGAACACCGGGGAGCTGTTTTTT. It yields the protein CASSPLNGPNTGELFF. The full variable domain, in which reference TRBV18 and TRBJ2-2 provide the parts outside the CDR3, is NAGVMQNPRHLVRRRGQEARLRCSPMKGHSHVYWYRQLPEEGLKFMVYLQKENIIDESGMPKERFSAEFPKEGPSILRIQQVVRGDSAAYFCASSPLNGPNTGELFFGEGSRLTVL.

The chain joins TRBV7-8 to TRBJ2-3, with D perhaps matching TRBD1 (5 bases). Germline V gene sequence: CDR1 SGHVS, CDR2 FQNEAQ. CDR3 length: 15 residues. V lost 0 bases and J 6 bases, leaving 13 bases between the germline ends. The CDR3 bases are TGTGCCAGCAGCTTAGCGATACCACCAGGGGATACGCAGTATTTT. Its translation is CASSLAIPPGDTQYF.

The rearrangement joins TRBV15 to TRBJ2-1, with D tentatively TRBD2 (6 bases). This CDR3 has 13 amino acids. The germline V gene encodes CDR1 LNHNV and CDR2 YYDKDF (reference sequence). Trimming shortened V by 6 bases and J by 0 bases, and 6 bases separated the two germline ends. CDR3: CATRLASYNEQFF. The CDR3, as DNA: TGTGCCACCAGACTAGCCTCCTACAATGAGCAGTTCTTC.

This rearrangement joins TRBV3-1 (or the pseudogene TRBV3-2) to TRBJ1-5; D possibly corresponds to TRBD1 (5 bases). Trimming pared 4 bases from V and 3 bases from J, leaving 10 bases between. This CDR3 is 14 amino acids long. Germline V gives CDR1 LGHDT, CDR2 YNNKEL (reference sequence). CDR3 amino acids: CASSRDSLNQPQHF. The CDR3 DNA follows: TGTGCCAGCAGCCGAGACAGTCTCAATCAGCCCCAGCATTTT.

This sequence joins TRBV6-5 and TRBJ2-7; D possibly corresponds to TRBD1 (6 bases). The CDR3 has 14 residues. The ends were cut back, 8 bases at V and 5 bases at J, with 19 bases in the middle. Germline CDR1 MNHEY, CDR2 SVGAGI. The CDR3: CASHNRQDPDEQYF. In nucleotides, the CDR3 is TGTGCCAGCCACAATCGACAGGATCCGGACGAGCAGTACTTC.